The 27 T cell receptor beta chains below all came from one sample that was sequenced in a study of glioma-infiltrating T cells after dendritic cell vaccination. Method: immunoSEQ multiplex PCR; TCRdb's copy keeps in-frame clones and lacks some. Here the sample spans tens of thousands of clones, approximately 79% being singletons. Source: blood, taken before dendritic cell vaccination. All receptors derive from a human donor with glioblastoma.

The rearrangement links TRBV5-4 to TRBJ2-7; TRBD1 agrees at 9 bases. V lost 3 bases to trimming and J lost 5 bases; unmatched junction nucleotides: 9. CDR1 is SGHNT and CDR2 is YYREEE in the germline V gene (reference sequence). The CDR3 runs to 15 residues. CDR3 coding DNA: TGTGCCAGCAGCTCTCAAGGACAGGGGAGGCACGAGCAGTACTTC. This gives the protein CASSSQGQGRHEQYF.

The chain joins TRBV5-1 to TRBJ2-3; 9 bases match TRBD1. The CDR3 consists of 16 residues. The ends lost 4 bases at V and 5 bases at J; junction bases unmatched: 11. Per the germline V gene, CDR1 is SGHRS and CDR2 is YFSETQ. The CDR3 protein is CASSTEDRGPGDTQYF. The CDR3 region has the DNA TGCGCCAGCAGCACTGAGGACAGGGGACCGGGAGATACGCAGTATTTT.

The chain recombines TRBV7-3 with TRBJ2-2, with D possibly matching TRBD1 (6 bases). Trimming removed 4 bases from V and 1 base from J, with 19 bases in between. The CDR3 totals 18 residues. CDR1 SGHTA and CDR2 FQGTGA come from the germline V gene. The CDR3 sequence is CASSYRTEITENTGELFF. The CDR3, as DNA: TGTGCCAGCAGCTACAGGACAGAGATAACGGAGAACACCGGGGAGCTGTTTTTT.

In this sample, this clone turned up once. The chain employs TRBV30 and TRBJ1-2, with 7 bases matching TRBD1. The CDR3 has 14 residues. The germline V gene encodes CDR1 GTSNPN and CDR2 SVGIG (reference sequence). V was clipped by 0 bases and J by 5 bases; unmatched bases: 6. This CDR3 is CAWSVGQGVYGYTF. CDR3 DNA: TGTGCCTGGAGTGTAGGGCAGGGGGTGTATGGCTACACCTTC.

The V call is TRBV10-2, the J call TRBJ2-7, with 8 bases lining up with TRBD2. V was clipped by 7 bases and J by 1 base; unmatched bases: 3. Germline values: CDR1 WSHSY, CDR2 SAAADI. This CDR3 contains 13 residues. CDR3 in DNA: TGCGCCAGCATGGTAGCGGGGTCCTACGAGCAGTACTTC. Amino acid sequence: CASMVAGSYEQYF.

The chain couples TRBV30 to TRBJ2-7; 9 nucleotides agree with TRBD2. The length of the CDR3 is 13 residues. V lost 8 bases and J lost 5; bases outside the gene matches: 10. Per the germline V gene, CDR1 is GTSNPN and CDR2 is SVGIG (reference sequence). CDR3 protein: CALTTSGFDEQYF. The CDR3 DNA is TGTGCCCTGACGACTAGCGGTTTCGACGAGCAGTACTTC. Using reference TRBV30 and TRBJ2-7 for the parts outside the CDR3, the full variable domain is SQTIHQWPATLVQPVGSPLSLECTVEGTSNPNLYWYRQAAGRGLQLLFYSVGIGQISSEVPQNLSASRPQDRQFILSSKKLLLSDSGFYLCALTTSGFDEQYFGPGTRLTVT.

The chain recombines TRBV6-1 with TRBJ1-1, with 8 bases that match TRBD1. CDR1 is MNHNS, CDR2 SASEGT, per germline. The trim removed 8 bases at V and 1 base at J, leaving 9 bases unmatched. The CDR3 contains 15 residues. CDR3 sequence (DNA): TGTGCCAGCCTGAGGACAGGGAGCTCGAACACTGAAGCTTTCTTT. Encoded protein: CASLRTGSSNTEAFF.

The chain is built from TRBV10-1 and TRBJ2-2; 7 positions agree with TRBD1. V dropped 2 bases and J dropped 3; count of bases not matched to a gene: 15. In germline, CDR1 is WNHNN, CDR2 SYGVQD (reference sequence). The CDR3 runs to 19 residues. The CDR3 DNA reads TGCGCCAGCAGTGAGACGACAGGGCTGACTCTAGAGGACACCGGGGAGCTGTTTTTT. Translating gives CASSETTGLTLEDTGELFF.

The chain links TRBV19 to TRBJ2-1; 7 bases fit TRBD1. With 4 bases clipped from V and 2 bases from J, the junction kept 2 bases outside the gene matches. Germline V gene data show CDR1 as LNHDA and CDR2 as SQIVND (reference sequence). CDR3 length: 14 residues. The CDR3 DNA is TGTGCCAGTAGTACCGGGACAGCCTACAATGAGCAGTTCTTC. It yields the protein CASSTGTAYNEQFF.

The V gene is TRBV7-2, the J gene TRBJ1-5, with D maybe TRBD1 (5 bases). This CDR3 spans 12 amino acids. The germline CDR1 and CDR2 sequences are SGHTA and FQGNSA. The V and J ends lost 5 bases and 8 bases respectively, with 10 bases between them. The CDR3 DNA sequence: TGTGCCAGCAGCGCGGCCAGGGAGCCCCAGCATTTT. Its translation: CASSAAREPQHF.

The chain carries TRBV19 and TRBJ1-5, with D unresolved. The V end was cut by 7 bases, the J end by 5 bases, with 12 bases between. The CDR3 length is 13 residues. Germline assignment: CDR1 LNHDA and CDR2 SQIVND (reference sequence). CDR3 in amino acids: CASTRRWDQPQHF. The CDR3 coding sequence is TGTGCCAGTACCCGGAGGTGGGATCAGCCCCAGCATTTT.

This clone was counted once. V is TRBV6-1 and J is TRBJ2-7; 12 bases agree with TRBD2. Losses at the gene ends were 2 bases for V and 4 bases for J; bases not matched to a gene: 3. The CDR3 consists of 15 residues. Germline CDR1 MNHNS, CDR2 SASEGT. The CDR3 bases are TGTGCCAGCAGTGAACTAGCGGGAGGGCCTTACGAGCAGTACTTC. It yields the protein CASSELAGGPYEQYF.

The table lists this clone with a few counts. V and J are TRBV5-4 and TRBJ2-2, with D tentatively TRBD1 (7 bases). The CDR3 consists of 14 residues. Germline V lookup: CDR1 SGHNT, CDR2 YYREEE (reference sequence). Trimming pared 4 bases from V and 6 bases from J, leaving 13 bases between. CDR3 nucleotide sequence: TGTGCCAGCAGCGCGGAGGGGGCGGCCGGGGAGCTGTTTTTT. It specifies CASSAEGAAGELFF. Filled out from reference TRBV5-4 and TRBJ2-2, the complete variable domain reads ETGVTQSPTHLIKTRGQQVTLRCSSQSGHNTVSWYQQALGQGPQFIFQYYREEENGRGNFPPRFSGLQFPNYSSELNVNALELDDSALYLCASSAEGAAGELFFGEGSRLTVL.

This sequence joins TRBV7-2 and TRBJ1-1; unclear D gene. The length of the CDR3 is 13 residues. Germline CDR1 is SGHTA and CDR2 is FQGNSA. V lost 7 bases to trimming and J lost 5 bases, with 14 bases between them. The CDR3 spells CASIRGEVTEAFF. DNA for the CDR3: TGTGCCAGCATCCGGGGTGAGGTTACTGAAGCTTTCTTT.

The rearrangement links TRBV5-6 to TRBJ2-2, with D possibly matching TRBD2 (5 bases). CDR1 SGHDT and CDR2 YYEEEE come from the germline V gene. CDR3 size: 18 residues. V lost 0 bases, J lost 5 bases, and 20 bases lay in between. CDR3 in amino acids: CASSLEVSGASVTGELFF. CDR3 nucleotides: TGTGCCAGCAGCTTGGAAGTGAGCGGCGCCAGTGTTACCGGGGAGCTGTTTTTT.

The rearrangement joins TRBV6-4 to TRBJ2-3, with TRBD2 identical over 7 bases. In germline, CDR1 is MRHNA, CDR2 SNTAGT. The CDR3 consists of 15 residues. Trimming took 0 bases from V and 4 from J; bases not matched to a gene: 4. The CDR3 bases are TGTGCCAGCAGTGACTCTGGCGGGAGCTCAGATACGCAGTATTTT. Its protein product is CASSDSGGSSDTQYF.

In its sample, this clone was seen a few times. This chain connects TRBV20-1 to TRBJ1-1; D call uncertain. Germline loops: CDR1 DFQATT, CDR2 SNEGSKA (reference sequence). V was cut by 5 bases and J by 7 bases, with 11 bases left in between. The CDR3 spans 11 residues. CDR3 residues: CSARDKYEAFF. In nucleotides, the CDR3 is TGCAGTGCTCGCGACAAGTATGAAGCTTTCTTT.

The chain carries TRBV7-3 and TRBJ2-7; 8 bases are a match to TRBD2. The junction had 8 bases not matched to a gene; V was cut back by 3 bases and J by 4 bases. CDR1 and CDR2 (germline): SGHTA, FQGTGA. The CDR3 is made up of 15 amino acids. The CDR3 region has the DNA TGTGCCAGCAGCTTGCGGGGGGAGTTCGGGTACGAGCAGTACTTC. Its protein product is CASSLRGEFGYEQYF.

This chain connects TRBV7-9 to TRBJ2-7; D is perhaps TRBD1 (5 bases). The V gene's germline CDR1 is SEHNR and CDR2 FQNEAQ (reference sequence). V lost 3 bases and J lost 1, with 16 bases in between. The CDR3 covers 16 residues. The chain's CDR3 is CASSFTGGRTSYEQYF. The DNA for the CDR3 is TGTGCCAGCAGCTTCACAGGCGGACGGACATCCTACGAGCAGTACTTC.

The CDR3 DNA reads TGTGCCAGCAGCTTAGGACATCCAGATACGCAGTATTTT. It is translated as CASSLGHPDTQYF. The chain recombines TRBV5-8 with TRBJ2-3, with D maybe TRBD1 (5 bases). The CDR3 has 13 amino acids. Per germline, CDR1 SGHTS and CDR2 YDEGEE. The V gene lost 2 bases and the J gene lost 4 bases, with 8 bases spanning the gap.

The chain links TRBV12-5 to TRBJ2-2; the D gene is possibly TRBD1 (6 bases). The V gene lost 0 bases and the J gene lost 5 bases, with 13 bases spanning the gap. The CDR3 totals 16 residues. From germline, CDR1 is LGHNT and CDR2 FRNRAP. CDR3 nucleotides: TGTGCTAGTGGTTTGGTGGTCGGGACACAGACCGGGGAGCTGTTTTTT. This gives the protein CASGLVVGTQTGELFF.

The V and J genes are TRBV6-1 and TRBJ2-2; 7 nucleotides match TRBD1. Germline V gene data show CDR1 as MNHNS and CDR2 as SASEGT. The CDR3 spans 14 residues. V was clipped by 5 bases and J by 1 base; unmatched bases: 1. The CDR3 DNA is TGTGCCAGCAGTAGACAGGGGAACACCGGGGAGCTGTTTTTT. Protein sequence: CASSRQGNTGELFF.

This clone was counted a few times. The rearrangement links TRBV7-3 to TRBJ2-1, with D maybe TRBD2 (7 bases). Germline V gene data show CDR1 as SGHTA and CDR2 as FQGTGA. V lost 4 bases and J 6 bases, leaving 19 bases between the germline ends. CDR3 length: 16 residues. The CDR3 is CASSSAGERGLNEQFF. CDR3 DNA: TGTGCCAGCAGCTCAGCAGGGGAGCGGGGACTCAATGAGCAGTTCTTC. The whole variable domain, filled in from reference TRBV7-3 and TRBJ2-1, reads GAGVSQTPSNKVTEKGKYVELRCDPISGHTALYWYRQSLGQGPEFLIYFQGTGAADDSGLPNDRFFAVRPEGSVSTLKIQRTERGDSAVYLCASSSAGERGLNEQFFGPGTRLTVL.

V gene TRBV5-1 combines with J gene TRBJ1-2; D is unclear. V was shortened by 0 bases and J by 4 bases, with 13 bases between the two germline ends. This CDR3 is 15 amino acids long. The germline gives CDR1 SGHRS, CDR2 YFSETQ. CDR3 bases: TGCGCCAGCAGCTTGGTTGAGGGAGGTGTCTATGGCTACACCTTC. This encodes CASSLVEGGVYGYTF.

This clone came up once. The chain joins TRBV18 to TRBJ1-2; D possibly corresponds to TRBD1 (5 bases). CDR3 length equals 14 residues. Germline V gene sequence: CDR1 KGHSH, CDR2 LQKENI. V was cut by 2 bases and J by 8 bases, with 15 bases left in between. The CDR3 region has the DNA TGTGCCAGCTCACCAGACAGTGTAATTCAGGGCTACACCTTC. Residues: CASSPDSVIQGYTF.

The rearrangement uses TRBV19 and TRBJ2-4; TRBD2 is a possible D gene (5 bases). Germline V CDR1 and CDR2: LNHDA, SQIVND (reference sequence). Between the trimmed V and J ends, which lost 6 bases and 11 bases, there was a span of 17 bases. The CDR3 has 13 amino acids. CDR3 nucleotides: TGTGCCAGTAGCCCGGGGAATAGGGCCTTTCAGTACTTC. This codes for CASSPGNRAFQYF.

The rearrangement uses TRBV30 and TRBJ1-3; 8 bases agree with TRBD1. The trim removed 8 bases at V and 0 bases at J, leaving 3 bases unmatched. Germline lookup yields CDR1 GTSNPN and CDR2 SVGIG (reference sequence). The CDR3 is made up of 13 amino acids. This CDR3 reads CARTGGSGNTIYF. The DNA of the CDR3 is TGTGCCCGAACAGGGGGCTCTGGAAACACCATATATTTT.